The source of this TCR beta chain is a study of vaccination and CD4 T cells after COVID-19. V was clipped by 5 bases and J by 0 bases, with 14 bases between them. This CDR3 region has 16 residues. Germline loops: CDR1 SGHTA, CDR2 FQGNSA. The sample's treatment: approximately nine-day PBMC culture with coronavirus spike peptide pools or control peptides (ViraFEST assay). A few million PBMCs were grown per well alongside roughly 9.1 IU/ml IL-2 and roughly 9.4 ug/ml peptide pools. At the Johns Hopkins FTIC core, DNA taken from cultured CD4+ T cells was sequenced by way of the Oncomine TCR Beta short-read assay. TCRdb analysed the PCR reads with MiXCR anew, one entry per CDR3 protein. Here the sample spans fewer than 15,000 distinct CDR3 sequences, 76% being singletons. In the case of this clonotype: Antigen specificity is unknown.

The gene calls are TRBV7-2 and TRBJ1-3; D gene uncertain. This receptor was obtained from a human donor who had recovered from COVID-19. Sequenced material: CD4+ T cells from blood, cultured in vitro. The DNA for the CDR3 is TGTGCCAGCAGCCCGGACGGACCTACCTCTGGAAACACCATATATTTT. Its protein product is CASSPDGPTSGNTIYF.